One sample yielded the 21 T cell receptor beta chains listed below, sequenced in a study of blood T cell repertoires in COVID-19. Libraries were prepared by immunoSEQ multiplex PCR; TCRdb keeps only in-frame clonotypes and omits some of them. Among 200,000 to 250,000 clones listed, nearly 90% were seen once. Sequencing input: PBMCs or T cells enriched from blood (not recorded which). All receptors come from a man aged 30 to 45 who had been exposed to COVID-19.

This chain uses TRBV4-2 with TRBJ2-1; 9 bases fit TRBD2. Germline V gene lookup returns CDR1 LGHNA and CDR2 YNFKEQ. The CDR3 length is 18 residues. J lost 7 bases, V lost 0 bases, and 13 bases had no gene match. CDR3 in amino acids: CASSQEGQSGGIQNEQFF. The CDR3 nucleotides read TGTGCCAGCAGCCAAGAAGGCCAGAGCGGGGGGATTCAAAATGAGCAGTTCTTC.

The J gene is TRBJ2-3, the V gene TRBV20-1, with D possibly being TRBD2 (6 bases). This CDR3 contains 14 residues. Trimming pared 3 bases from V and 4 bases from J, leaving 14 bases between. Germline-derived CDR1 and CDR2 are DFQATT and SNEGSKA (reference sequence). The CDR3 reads CSASASWGADTQYF. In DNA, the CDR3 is TGCAGTGCTAGTGCTTCATGGGGGGCAGATACGCAGTATTTT.

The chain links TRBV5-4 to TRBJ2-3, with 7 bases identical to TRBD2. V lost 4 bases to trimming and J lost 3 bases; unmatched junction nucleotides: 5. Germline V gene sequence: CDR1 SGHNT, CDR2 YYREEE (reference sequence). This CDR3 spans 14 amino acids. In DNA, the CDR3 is TGTGCCAGCAGCGTACTAGCGAGGACAGATACGCAGTATTTT. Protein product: CASSVLARTDTQYF.

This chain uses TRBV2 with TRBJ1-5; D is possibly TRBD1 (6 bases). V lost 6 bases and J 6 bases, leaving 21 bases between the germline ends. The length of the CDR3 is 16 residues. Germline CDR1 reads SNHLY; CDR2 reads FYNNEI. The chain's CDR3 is CASSGRESRGRQPQHF. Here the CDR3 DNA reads TGTGCCAGCAGCGGGCGCGAAAGCAGGGGTCGTCAGCCCCAGCATTTT.

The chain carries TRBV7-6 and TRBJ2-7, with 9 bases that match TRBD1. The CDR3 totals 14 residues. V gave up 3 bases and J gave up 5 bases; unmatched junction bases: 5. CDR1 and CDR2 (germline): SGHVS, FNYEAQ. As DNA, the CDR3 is TGTGCCAGCAGCTTGGGGACAGGGCGAGACGAGCAGTACTTC. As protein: CASSLGTGRDEQYF.

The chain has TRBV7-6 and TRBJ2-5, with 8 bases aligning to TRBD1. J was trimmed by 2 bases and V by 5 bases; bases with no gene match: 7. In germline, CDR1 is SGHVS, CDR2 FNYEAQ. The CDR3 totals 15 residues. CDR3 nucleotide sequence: TGTGCCAGCAGCGCAGACAGGGGATGGCAAGAGACCCAGTACTTC. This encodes CASSADRGWQETQYF.

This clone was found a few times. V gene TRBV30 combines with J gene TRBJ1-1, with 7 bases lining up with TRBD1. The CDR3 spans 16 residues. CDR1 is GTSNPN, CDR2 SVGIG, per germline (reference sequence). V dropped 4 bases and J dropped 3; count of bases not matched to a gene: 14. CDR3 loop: CAWNILQGTWDTEAFF. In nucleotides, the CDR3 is TGTGCCTGGAATATCCTACAGGGGACGTGGGACACTGAAGCTTTCTTT.

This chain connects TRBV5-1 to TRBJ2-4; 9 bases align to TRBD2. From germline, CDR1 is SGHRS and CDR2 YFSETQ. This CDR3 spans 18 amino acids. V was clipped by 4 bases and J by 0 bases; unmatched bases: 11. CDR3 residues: CASSPGVAGAVAKNIQYF. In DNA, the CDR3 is TGCGCCAGCAGCCCCGGGGTAGCGGGGGCAGTAGCCAAAAACATTCAGTACTTC.

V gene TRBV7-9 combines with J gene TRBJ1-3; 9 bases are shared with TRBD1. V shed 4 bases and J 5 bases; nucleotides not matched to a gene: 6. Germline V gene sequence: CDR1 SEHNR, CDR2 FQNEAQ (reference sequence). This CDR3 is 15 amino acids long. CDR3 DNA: TGTGCCAGCAGCTCCACAGGGGGCGAAAGAAACACCATATATTTT. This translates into CASSSTGGERNTIYF.

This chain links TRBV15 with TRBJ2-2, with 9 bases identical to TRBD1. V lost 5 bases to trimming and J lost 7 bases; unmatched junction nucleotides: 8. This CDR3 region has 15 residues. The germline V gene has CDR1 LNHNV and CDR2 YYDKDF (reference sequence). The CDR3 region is CATSRDRDEGGELFF. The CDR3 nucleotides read TGTGCCACCAGCCGGGACAGGGATGAGGGCGGGGAGCTGTTTTTT.

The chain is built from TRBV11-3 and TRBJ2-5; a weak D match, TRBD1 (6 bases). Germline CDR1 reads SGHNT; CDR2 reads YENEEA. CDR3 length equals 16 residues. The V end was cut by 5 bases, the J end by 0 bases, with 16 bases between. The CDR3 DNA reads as TGTGCCAGCAGCGCAGGGGACACACGGTACCAAGAGACCCAGTACTTC. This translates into CASSAGDTRYQETQYF. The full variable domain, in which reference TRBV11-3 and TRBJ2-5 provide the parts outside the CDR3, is EAGVVQSPRYKIIEKKQPVAFWCNPISGHNTLYWYLQNLGQGPELLIRYENEEAVDDSQLPKDRFSAERLKGVDSTLKIQPAELGDSAVYLCASSAGDTRYQETQYFGPGTRLLVL.

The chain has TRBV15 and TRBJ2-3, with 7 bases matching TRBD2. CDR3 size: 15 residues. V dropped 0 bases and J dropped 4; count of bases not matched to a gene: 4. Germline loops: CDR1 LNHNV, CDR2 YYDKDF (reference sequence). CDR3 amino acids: CATSRDVLAADTQYF. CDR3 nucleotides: TGTGCCACCAGCAGAGATGTGCTAGCGGCAGATACGCAGTATTTT.

The chain's CDR3 is CASSHPTGETQYF. CDR3 bases: TGTGCCAGCAGCCACCCAACTGGAGAGACCCAGTACTTC. V and J are TRBV3-1 (or the pseudogene TRBV3-2) and TRBJ2-5, with unresolved D. The CDR3 extends over 13 amino acids. Looked up from germline, CDR1 is LGHDT and CDR2 is YNNKEL (reference sequence). V lost 3 bases and J 4 bases, leaving 9 bases between the germline ends.

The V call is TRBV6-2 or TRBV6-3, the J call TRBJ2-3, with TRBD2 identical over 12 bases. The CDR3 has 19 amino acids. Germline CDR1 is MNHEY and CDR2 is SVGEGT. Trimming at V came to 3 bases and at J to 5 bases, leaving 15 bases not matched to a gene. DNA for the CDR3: TGTGCCAGCAGTTATCGACCGGGACTAGCGGGCGGCTATGGAGATACGCAGTATTTT. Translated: CASSYRPGLAGGYGDTQYF.

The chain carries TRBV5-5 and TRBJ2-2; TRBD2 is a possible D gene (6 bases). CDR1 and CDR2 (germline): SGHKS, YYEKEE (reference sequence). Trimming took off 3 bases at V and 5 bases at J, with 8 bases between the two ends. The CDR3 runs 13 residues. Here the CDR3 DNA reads TGTGCCAGCAGCTCCGGGACTACCGGGGAGCTGTTTTTT. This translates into CASSSGTTGELFF. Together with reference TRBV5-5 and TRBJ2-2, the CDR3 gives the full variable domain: DAGVTQSPTHLIKTRGQQVTLRCSPISGHKSVSWYQQVLGQGPQFIFQYYEKEERGRGNFPDRFSARQFPNYSSELNVNALLLGDSALYLCASSSGTTGELFFGEGSRLTVL.

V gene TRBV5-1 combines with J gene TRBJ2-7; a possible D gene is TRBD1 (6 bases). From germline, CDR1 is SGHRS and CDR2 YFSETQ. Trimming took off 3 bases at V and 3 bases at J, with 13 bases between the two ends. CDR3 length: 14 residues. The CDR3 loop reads CASSSDRLSYEQYF. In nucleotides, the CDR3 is TGCGCCAGCAGCTCGGACAGACTAAGCTACGAGCAGTACTTC.

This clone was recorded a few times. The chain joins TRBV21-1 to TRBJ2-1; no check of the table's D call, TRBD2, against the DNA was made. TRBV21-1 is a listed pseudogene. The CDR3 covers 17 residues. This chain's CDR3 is CASSKDYKRGTYNEQFF. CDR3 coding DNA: TGTGCCAGCAGCAAAGATTATAAGCGGGGGACCTACAATGAGCAGTTCTTC.

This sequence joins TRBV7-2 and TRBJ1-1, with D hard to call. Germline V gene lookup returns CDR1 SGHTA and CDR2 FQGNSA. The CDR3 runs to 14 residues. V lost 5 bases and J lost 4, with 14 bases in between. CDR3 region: CASSLSRGSTEAFF. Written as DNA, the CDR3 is TGTGCCAGCAGCCTAAGCCGAGGTAGCACTGAAGCTTTCTTT.

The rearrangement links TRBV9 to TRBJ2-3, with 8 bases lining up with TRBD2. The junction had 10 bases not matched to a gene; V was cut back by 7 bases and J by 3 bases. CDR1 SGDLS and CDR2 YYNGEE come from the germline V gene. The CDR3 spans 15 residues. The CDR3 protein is CASSGSGGTTDTQYF. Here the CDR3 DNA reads TGTGCCAGCTCCGGGAGCGGGGGAACTACAGATACGCAGTATTTT.

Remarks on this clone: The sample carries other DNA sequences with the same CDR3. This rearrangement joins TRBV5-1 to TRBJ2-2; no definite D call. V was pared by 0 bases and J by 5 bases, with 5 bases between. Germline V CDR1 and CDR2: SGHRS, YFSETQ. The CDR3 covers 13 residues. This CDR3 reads CASSLGGTGELFF. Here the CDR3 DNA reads TGCGCCAGCAGCTTGGGCGGAACCGGGGAGCTGTTTTTT.

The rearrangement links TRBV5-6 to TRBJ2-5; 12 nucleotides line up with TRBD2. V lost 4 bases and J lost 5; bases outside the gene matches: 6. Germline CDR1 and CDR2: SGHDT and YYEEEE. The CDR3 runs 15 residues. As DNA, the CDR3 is TGTGCCAGCAGCCGATTGACTAGCGGGGGTGAGACCCAGTACTTC. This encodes CASSRLTSGGETQYF.